This is a list of T cell receptor beta chains from one sample in a study of cytotoxic CD8 clonotypes in ibrutinib-treated CLL. The repertoire was sequenced with immunoSEQ multiplex PCR; TCRdb's copy has only in-frame clones and lacks some. The sample lists roughly 220,000 clones; about 75% were seen once. The sample consisted of PBMCs, taken after 12 months of ibrutinib treatment. These receptors all stem from a human donor with chronic lymphocytic leukemia. The CDR3 runs from the conserved cysteine through the conserved F or W. A D gene is named only where the DNA matches it firmly. Clone size is not always given. Where it is, it says once, few, many or a class for expanded clones.

D	V	J	size	CDR3	DNA
.	TRBV2	TRBJ2-4	.	CASSNRPKNIQYF	TGTGCCAGCAGTAACAGGCCAAAAAACATTCAGTACTTC
.	TRBV7-3	TRBJ1-1	.	CASSSPGPENTEAFF	TGTGCCAGCAGCTCTCCGGGACCTGAGAACACTGAAGCTTTCTTT
TRBD2	TRBV7-2	TRBJ2-1	.	CASRPSGSVPNNEQFF	TGTGCCAGCAGACCAAGCGGGAGCGTCCCGAACAATGAGCAGTTCTTC
.	TRBV5-6	TRBJ2-2	.	CASSLPSLFATGELFF	TGTGCCAGCAGCTTGCCCAGCCTTTTCGCCACCGGGGAGCTGTTTTTT
TRBD2	TRBV5-1	TRBJ2-3	few	CASSQTSGGDTQYF	TGCGCCAGCAGCCAAACTAGCGGGGGGGATACGCAGTATTTT
.	TRBV25-1	TRBJ2-1	.	CASSEAGSNEQFF	TGTGCCAGCAGTGAGGCGGGGTCGAATGAGCAGTTCTTC
.	TRBV7-7	TRBJ2-1	.	CASSRGDYNNEQFF	TGTGCTAGCAGCAGGGGGGACTACAACAATGAGCAGTTCTTC
TRBD1	TRBV19	TRBJ1-4	.	CASTLGQVNEKLFF	TGTGCCAGTACCCTCGGACAGGTTAATGAAAAACTGTTTTTT
TRBD1	TRBV30	TRBJ2-5	.	CAWSARTGYRETQYF	TGTGCCTGGAGTGCCCGGACAGGGTATCGGGAGACCCAGTACTTC
.	TRBV18	TRBJ1-4	.	CASSETGTEKLFF	TGTGCCAGCTCAGAGACAGGTACTGAAAAACTGTTTTTT
.	TRBV19	TRBJ1-2	.	CASSDPGGDKDGYTF	TGTGCCAGTAGTGACCCCGGGGGAGATAAAGATGGCTACACCTTC
.	TRBV19	TRBJ1-1	.	CASSIDGPGWGNTEAFF	TGTGCCAGTAGTATAGACGGACCGGGGTGGGGGAACACTGAAGCTTTCTTT
.	TRBV7-2	TRBJ1-2	few	CASSTKTGGNWRGYTF	TGTGCCAGCAGTACTAAAACCGGGGGGAATTGGCGTGGCTACACCTTC
.	TRBV30	TRBJ1-2	many	CAWTTWRGTNYGYTF	TGTGCCTGGACCACTTGGCGGGGGACCAACTATGGCTACACCTTC
.	TRBV6-5	TRBJ1-6	few	CASSYLGVGDSPLHF	TGTGCCAGCAGTTACTTGGGGGTAGGGGATTCACCCCTCCACTTT
.	TRBV9	TRBJ2-1	once	CASSDQPFNEQFF	TGTGCCAGCAGCGACCAGCCATTTAATGAGCAGTTCTTC
TRBD1	TRBV6-5	TRBJ2-1	.	CASRSVQGYNEQFF	TGTGCCAGCAGGTCCGTACAGGGGTACAATGAGCAGTTCTTC
.	TRBV19	TRBJ1-5	.	CASSLRVPGGQPQHF	TGTGCCAGTAGTTTGCGGGTGCCTGGTGGTCAGCCCCAGCATTTT
.	TRBV5-1	TRBJ2-3	.	CASSYGGTDTQYF	TGCGCCAGCAGCTACGGCGGCACAGATACGCAGTATTTT
.	TRBV7-9	TRBJ1-1	.	CASSRGGPDTEAFF	TGTGCCAGCAGTCGGGGAGGTCCGGACACTGAAGCTTTCTTT
.	TRBV11-1	TRBJ1-4	.	CASSRDRNEKLFF	TGTGCCAGCAGCCGAGACCGTAATGAAAAACTGTTTTTT
TRBD2	TRBV27	TRBJ2-1	.	CASSIRTSGRGYNEQFF	TGTGCCAGCAGTATCCGGACTAGCGGGAGGGGCTACAATGAGCAGTTCTTC
TRBD1	TRBV30	TRBJ1-5	.	CAWSRDSLLSNQPQHF	TGTGCCTGGTCTCGGGACAGTCTCCTGAGCAATCAGCCCCAGCATTTT
.	TRBV12-2	TRBJ2-3	.	CASHHDGTDTQYF	TGTGCAAGTCACCATGACGGCACAGATACGCAGTATTTT
TRBD1	TRBV9	TRBJ1-2	.	CASSVPDRTPLGYGYTF	TGTGCCAGCAGCGTGCCGGACAGGACTCCCCTTGGCTATGGCTACACCTTC
.	TRBV29-1	TRBJ1-5	once	CSVGPTGFQPQHF	TGCAGCGTTGGCCCCACAGGGTTCCAGCCCCAGCATTTT
.	TRBV27	TRBJ1-5	.	CASSGRVGKEQPQHF	TGTGCCAGCAGTGGGAGGGTGGGGAAGGAACAGCCCCAGCATTTT
.	TRBV5-6	TRBJ1-1	.	CASSSRVNTEAFF	TGTGCCAGCAGCTCCAGGGTGAACACTGAAGCTTTCTTT
.	TRBV1	TRBJ2-4	.	CTSSVRRLGENIQYF	TGCACCAGCAGCGTAAGAAGACTAGGGGAAAACATTCAGTACTTC
.	TRBV28	TRBJ1-1	.	CASSLVGGRPEAFF	TGTGCCAGCAGTTTAGTTGGAGGTAGACCTGAAGCTTTCTTT
.	TRBV7-8	TRBJ1-1	.	CASSAREGVNTEAFF	TGTGCCAGCAGCGCCCGGGAAGGGGTGAACACTGAAGCTTTCTTT
.	TRBV5-1	TRBJ1-3	.	CASSLEQGNILGNTIYF	TGCGCCAGCAGCTTGGAACAGGGCAACATACTTGGAAACACCATATATTTT
.	TRBV5-1	TRBJ2-7	.	CASSSSGTSSYEQYF	TGCGCCAGCAGTTCATCCGGGACCAGCTCCTACGAGCAGTACTTC
.	TRBV14	TRBJ1-4	.	CASSHQPGEKLFF	TGTGCCAGCAGCCATCAACCGGGTGAAAAACTGTTTTTT
.	TRBV2	TRBJ2-7	.	CASRVLGGEQYF	TGTGCCAGCAGGGTACTAGGGGGTGAGCAGTACTTC
.	TRBV5-1	TRBJ2-1	.	CASSPPAGAYNEQFF	TGCGCCAGCAGCCCCCCGGCGGGGGCTTACAATGAGCAGTTCTTC
.	TRBV6-1	TRBJ1-2	few	CASMRTIYGYTF	TGTGCCAGCATGCGCACGATTTATGGCTACACCTTC
.	TRBV11-1	TRBJ2-1	.	CASSLGETRGEQFF	TGTGCCAGCAGCTTAGGGGAGACTCGGGGTGAGCAGTTCTTC